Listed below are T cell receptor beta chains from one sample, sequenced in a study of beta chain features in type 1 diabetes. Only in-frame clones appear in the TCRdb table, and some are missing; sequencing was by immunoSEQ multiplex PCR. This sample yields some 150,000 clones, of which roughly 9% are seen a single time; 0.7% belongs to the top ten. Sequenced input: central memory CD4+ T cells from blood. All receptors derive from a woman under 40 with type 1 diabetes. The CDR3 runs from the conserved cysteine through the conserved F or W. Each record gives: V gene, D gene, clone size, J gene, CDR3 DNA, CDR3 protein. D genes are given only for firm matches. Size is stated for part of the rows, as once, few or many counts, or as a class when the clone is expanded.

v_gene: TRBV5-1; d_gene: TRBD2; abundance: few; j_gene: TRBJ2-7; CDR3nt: TGCGCCAGCAGCTTGGACTTTTCGGGACTAGCGGGAGGGAGGCAGTACTTC; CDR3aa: CASSLDFSGLAGGRQYF
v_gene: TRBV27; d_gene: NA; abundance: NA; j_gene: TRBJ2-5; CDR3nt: TGTGCCAGCAGAAGGGGAAGGAACCAAGAGACCCAGTACTTC; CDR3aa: CASRRGRNQETQYF
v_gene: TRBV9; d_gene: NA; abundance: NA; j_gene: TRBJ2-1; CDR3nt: TGTGCCAGCAGCGTAGCACAAGAAATTCTCTACAATGAGCAGTTCTTC; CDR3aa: CASSVAQEILYNEQFF
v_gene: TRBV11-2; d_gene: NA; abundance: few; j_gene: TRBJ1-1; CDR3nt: TGTGCCAGCAGCTACGCAGGAATTGGCACTGAAGCTTTCTTT; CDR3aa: CASSYAGIGTEAFF
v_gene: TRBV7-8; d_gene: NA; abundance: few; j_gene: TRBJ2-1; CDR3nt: TGTGCCAGCAGCTTAGCTTCTCGGGACTCCGACCGGTACAATGAGCAGTTCTTC; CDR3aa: CASSLASRDSDRYNEQFF
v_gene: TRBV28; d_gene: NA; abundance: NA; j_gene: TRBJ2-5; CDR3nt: TGTGCCAGCAGTCCCTCAGGGCGGCGAGAGACCCAGTACTTC; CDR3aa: CASSPSGRRETQYF
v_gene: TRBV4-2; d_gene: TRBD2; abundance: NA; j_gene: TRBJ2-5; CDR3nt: TGTGCCAGCAGCCAGGCGGGAGGAACCACACAAGAGACCCAGTACTTC; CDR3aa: CASSQAGGTTQETQYF
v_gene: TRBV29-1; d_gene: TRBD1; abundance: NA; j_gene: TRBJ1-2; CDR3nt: TGCAGCGTAGAGACAGGGGGGTATGGCTACACCTTC; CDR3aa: CSVETGGYGYTF
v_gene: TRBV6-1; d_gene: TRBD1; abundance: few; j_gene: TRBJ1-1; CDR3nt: TGTGCCAGCAGTGCGCGGTACAGGGGCCCGAACACTGAAGCTTTCTTT; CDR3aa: CASSARYRGPNTEAFF
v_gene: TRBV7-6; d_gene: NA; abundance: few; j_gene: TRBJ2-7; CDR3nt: TGTGCCAGCAGTGGCGGCGGTACCTACGAGCAGTACTTC; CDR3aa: CASSGGGTYEQYF
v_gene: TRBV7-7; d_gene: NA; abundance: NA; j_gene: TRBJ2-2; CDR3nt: TGTGCTAGCAGCTCCGAGGCCGGGGAGCTGTTTTTT; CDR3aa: CASSSEAGELFF
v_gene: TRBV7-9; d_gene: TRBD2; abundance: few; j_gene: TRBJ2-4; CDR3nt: TGTGCCAGCAGTCCGCTAGCGGGAGGGCTTGGAGCCAAAAACATTCAGTACTTC; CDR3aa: CASSPLAGGLGAKNIQYF
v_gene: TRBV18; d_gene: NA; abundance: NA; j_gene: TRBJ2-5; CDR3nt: TGTGCCAGCGCCCCAGGGGGGCAAGAGACCCAGTACTTC; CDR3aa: CASAPGGQETQYF
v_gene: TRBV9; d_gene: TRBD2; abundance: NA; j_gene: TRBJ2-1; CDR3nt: TGTGCCAGCAGCGTGGGGGGGCGAGGACTAGCGGGAGTCTTGGAGCAGTTCTTC; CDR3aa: CASSVGGRGLAGVLEQFF
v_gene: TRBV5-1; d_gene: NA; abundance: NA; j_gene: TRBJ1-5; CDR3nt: TGCGCCAGCAGCCCGGGAATCGGGTTCAATCAGCCCCAGCATTTT; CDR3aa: CASSPGIGFNQPQHF
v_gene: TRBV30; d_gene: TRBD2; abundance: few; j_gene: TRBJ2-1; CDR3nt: TGTGCCTGTTCCCGGACTAGCGGAGAAGGAGGTGAGCAGTTCTTC; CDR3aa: CACSRTSGEGGEQFF
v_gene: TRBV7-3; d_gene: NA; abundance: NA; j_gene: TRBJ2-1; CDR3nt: TGTGCCAGCAGCTTAAGCAGGAACTCCTACAATGAGCAGTTCTTC; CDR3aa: CASSLSRNSYNEQFF
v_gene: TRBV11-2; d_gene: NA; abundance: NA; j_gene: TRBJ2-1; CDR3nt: TGTGCCAGCAGCGATGAGTACGGTGAGCAGTTCTTC; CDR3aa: CASSDEYGEQFF
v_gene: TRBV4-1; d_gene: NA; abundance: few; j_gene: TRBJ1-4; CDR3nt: TGCGCCAGTTCTCCACAGGAGCTTAATGAAAAACTGTTTTTT; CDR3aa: CASSPQELNEKLFF
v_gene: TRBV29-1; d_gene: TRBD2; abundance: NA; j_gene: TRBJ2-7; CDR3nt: TGCAGCGTTGAAGATGAGGTCGAGCGGGGCCGCTACGAGCAGTACTTC; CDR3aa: CSVEDEVERGRYEQYF
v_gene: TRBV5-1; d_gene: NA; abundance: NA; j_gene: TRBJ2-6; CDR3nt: TGCGCCAGCAGCTTGCGTTCGGGGTCTGGGGCCAACGTCCTGACTTTC; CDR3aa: CASSLRSGSGANVLTF
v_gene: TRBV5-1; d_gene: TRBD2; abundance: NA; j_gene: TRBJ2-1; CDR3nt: TGCGCCAGTAAGGCAGCCGGGACTAGCGTCAATGAGCAGTTCTTC; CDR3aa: CASKAAGTSVNEQFF
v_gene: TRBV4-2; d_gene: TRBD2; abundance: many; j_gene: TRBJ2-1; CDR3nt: TGTGCCAGCAGCCAAGGACGACTAGCGGGGACCAATGAGCAGTTCTTC; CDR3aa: CASSQGRLAGTNEQFF
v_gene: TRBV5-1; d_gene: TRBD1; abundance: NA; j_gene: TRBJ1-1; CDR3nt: TGCGCCAGCAGCCCCGACAGGGGCGCGAACACTGAAGCTTTCTTT; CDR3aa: CASSPDRGANTEAFF
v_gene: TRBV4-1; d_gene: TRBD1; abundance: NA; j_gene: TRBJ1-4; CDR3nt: TGCGCCAGCACCGTCGGGACAGCAACTAATGAAAAACTGTTTTTT; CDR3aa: CASTVGTATNEKLFF
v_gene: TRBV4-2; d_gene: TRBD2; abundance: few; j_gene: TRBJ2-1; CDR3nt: TGTGCCAGCAGCCAGGAGGCGACTAGCGGGACATACAATGAGCAGTTCTTC; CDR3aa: CASSQEATSGTYNEQFF
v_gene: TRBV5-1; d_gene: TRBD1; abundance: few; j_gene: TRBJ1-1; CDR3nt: TGCGCCAGCAGCCTACCGGGACAGTTGGAGGCTTTCTTT; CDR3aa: CASSLPGQLEAFF
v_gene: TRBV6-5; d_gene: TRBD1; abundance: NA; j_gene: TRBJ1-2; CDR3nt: TGTGCCAGCAGTGAGACAGGGAGCTATGGCTACACCTTC; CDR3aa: CASSETGSYGYTF
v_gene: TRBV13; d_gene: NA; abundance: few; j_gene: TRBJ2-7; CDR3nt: TGTGCCAGCAGCTCTTCCGCAGCCTACGAGCAGTACTTC; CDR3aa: CASSSSAAYEQYF
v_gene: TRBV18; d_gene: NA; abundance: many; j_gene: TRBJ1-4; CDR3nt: TGTGCCAGCTCGCTTCAACAGGGCTTTAATGAAAAACTGTTTTTT; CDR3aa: CASSLQQGFNEKLFF
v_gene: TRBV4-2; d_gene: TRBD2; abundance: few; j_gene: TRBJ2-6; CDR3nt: TGTGCCAGCAGCCAGGTGGCACTAGCGGGAGCAGGGGCCAACGTCCTGACTTTC; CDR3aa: CASSQVALAGAGANVLTF
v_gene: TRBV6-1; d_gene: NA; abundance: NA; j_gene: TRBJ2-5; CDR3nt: TGTGCCAGCAGTTATTTGGAGACCCAGTACTTC; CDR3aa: CASSYLETQYF
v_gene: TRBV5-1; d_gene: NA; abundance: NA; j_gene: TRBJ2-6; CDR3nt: TGCGCCAGCAGCCCGATGACAGGAGCCTCTGGGGCCAACGTCCTGACTTTC; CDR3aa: CASSPMTGASGANVLTF
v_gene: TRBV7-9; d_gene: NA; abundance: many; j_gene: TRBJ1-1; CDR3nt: TGTGCCAGCAGCTTAGAACAGTTTGAAGCTTTCTTT; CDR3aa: CASSLEQFEAFF
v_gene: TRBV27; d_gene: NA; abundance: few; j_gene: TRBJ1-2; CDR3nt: TGTGCCAGCAGTTCCGATTGGGGCGGCTACACCTTC; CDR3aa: CASSSDWGGYTF
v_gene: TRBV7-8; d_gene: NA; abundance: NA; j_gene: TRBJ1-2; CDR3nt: TGTGCCAGCAGCGGGGGCGATGGCTACACCTTC; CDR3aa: CASSGGDGYTF
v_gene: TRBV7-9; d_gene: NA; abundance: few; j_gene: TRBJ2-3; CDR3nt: TGTGCCAGCAGCTTAGGGCTAGCGCGCACAGATACGCAGTATTTT; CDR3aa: CASSLGLARTDTQYF
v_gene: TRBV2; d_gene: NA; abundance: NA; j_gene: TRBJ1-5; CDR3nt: TGTGCCAGCAGTGCATCCGGACGGAACGCGGGGCCCCAGCATTTT; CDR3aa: CASSASGRNAGPQHF
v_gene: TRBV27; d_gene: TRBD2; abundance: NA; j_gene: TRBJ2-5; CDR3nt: TGTGCCAGCACCCCGACTAGCGGGAGGGCCCACTTC; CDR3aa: CASTPTSGRAHF
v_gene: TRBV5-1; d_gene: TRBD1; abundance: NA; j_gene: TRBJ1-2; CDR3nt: TGCGCCAGCAGCTCCGGACAGGGGGGCTATGGCTACACCTTC; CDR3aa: CASSSGQGGYGYTF
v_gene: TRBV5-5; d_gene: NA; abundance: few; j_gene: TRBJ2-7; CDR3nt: TGTGCCAGCAGCTTGACGTACGGTGGTTACGAGCAGTACTTC; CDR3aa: CASSLTYGGYEQYF
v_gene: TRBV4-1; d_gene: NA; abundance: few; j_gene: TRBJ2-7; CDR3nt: TGCGCCAGCAGCCAAGTCAACAGGGACTACGAGCAGTACTTC; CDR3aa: CASSQVNRDYEQYF
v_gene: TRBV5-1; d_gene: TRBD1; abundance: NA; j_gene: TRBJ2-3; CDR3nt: TGCGCCAGCAGCTGGCAGGGGGACACAGATACGCAGTATTTT; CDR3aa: CASSWQGDTDTQYF
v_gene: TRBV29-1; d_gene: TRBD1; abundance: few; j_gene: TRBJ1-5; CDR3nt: TGCAGCGTTGCAACCGGGACAGGGTCTCAGCCCCAGCATTTT; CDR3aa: CSVATGTGSQPQHF
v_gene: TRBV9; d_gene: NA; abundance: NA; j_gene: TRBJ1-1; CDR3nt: TGTGCCAGCAGCGTAGCGCAGGGGAACACTGAAGCTTTCTTT; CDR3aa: CASSVAQGNTEAFF